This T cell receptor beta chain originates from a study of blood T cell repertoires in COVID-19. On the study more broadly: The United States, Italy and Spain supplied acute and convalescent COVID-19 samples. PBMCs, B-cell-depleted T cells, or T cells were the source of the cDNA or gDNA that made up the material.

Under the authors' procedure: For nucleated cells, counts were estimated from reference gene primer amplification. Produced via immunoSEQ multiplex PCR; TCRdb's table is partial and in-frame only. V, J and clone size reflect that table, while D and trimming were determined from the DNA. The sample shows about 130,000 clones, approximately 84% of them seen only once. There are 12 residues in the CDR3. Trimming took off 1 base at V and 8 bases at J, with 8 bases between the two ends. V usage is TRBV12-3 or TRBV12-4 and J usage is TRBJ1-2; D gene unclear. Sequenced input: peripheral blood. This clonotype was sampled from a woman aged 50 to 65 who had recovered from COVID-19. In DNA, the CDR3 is TGTGCCAGCAGTTTAGTGGGAGGCGGCTACACCTTC. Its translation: CASSLVGGGYTF.